This TCR beta chain derives from a study of early T cells in non-severe SARS-CoV-2 infection. Whole-study context: Sequencing input comprised bulk RNA from unsorted whole blood; chain pairing was not available. Points from the study as a whole: Matches to VDJdb favored anti-spike CD8 responses and missed private and CD4 specificities.

This clonotype was found a few times. The antigen remains unidentified. In the library, individual cDNA molecules carried attached unique molecular identifiers. TCRdb reanalysed the 5' RACE reads using MiXCR and keeps one entry per CDR3 protein. This sample has about 50,000 distinct CDR3 sequences, with 7% to 10% found just once. The CDR3 has 13 residues. The V gene lost 6 bases and the J gene lost 9 bases, with 18 bases spanning the gap. The V gene's germline CDR1 is DFQATT and CDR2 SNEGSKA (reference sequence). The chain is built from TRBV20-1 and TRBJ2-1; D possibly matches TRBD1 or TRBD2 (5 bases each). This sequence originates from an adult who was a healthcare worker with PCR-confirmed SARS-CoV-2 infection or an uninfected control (not recorded which). The sequencing input was whole blood. CDR3: CSAGTTATIEQFF. CDR3 coding DNA: TGCAGTGCCGGGACCACGGCGACAATTGAGCAGTTCTTC.